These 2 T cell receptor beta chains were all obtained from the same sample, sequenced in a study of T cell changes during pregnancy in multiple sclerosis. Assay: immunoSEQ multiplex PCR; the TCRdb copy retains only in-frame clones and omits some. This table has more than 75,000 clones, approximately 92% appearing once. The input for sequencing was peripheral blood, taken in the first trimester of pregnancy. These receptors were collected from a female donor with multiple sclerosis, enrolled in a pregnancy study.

The CDR3 here is CAWDHPRATLHF. The CDR3 nucleotides read TGTGCCTGGGATCATCCCAGGGCCACCCTCCACTTT. This chain connects TRBV30 to TRBJ1-6; a weak D match, TRBD1 (5 bases). Trimming took 5 bases from V and 14 from J, leaving 16 bases between them. This CDR3 comprises 12 residues. CDR1 is GTSNPN, CDR2 SVGIG, per germline (reference sequence).

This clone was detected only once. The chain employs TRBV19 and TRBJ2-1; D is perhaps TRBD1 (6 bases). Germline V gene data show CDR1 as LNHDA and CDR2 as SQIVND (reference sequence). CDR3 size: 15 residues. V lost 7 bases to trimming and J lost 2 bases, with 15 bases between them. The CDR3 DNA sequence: TGTGCCAGTACGTCCCCCGGGACAACCTACAATGAGCAGTTCTTC. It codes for CASTSPGTTYNEQFF.